The 29 T cell receptor beta chains given below trace back to one sample, sequenced in a study of blood T cell repertoires in COVID-19. Assay: immunoSEQ multiplex PCR; the TCRdb copy retains only in-frame clones and omits some. There are approximately 230,000 clones in the sample; 70% to 85% occur only once, and approximately 16% lies in the top ten. Material for sequencing was PBMCs or T cells enriched from blood (not recorded which). These receptors came from a man aged 35-49 years who had recovered from COVID-19.

J is TRBJ2-5 and V is TRBV7-2; TRBD2 matches at 15 bases. The CDR3 contains 16 residues. V lost 4 bases and J lost 6; bases outside the gene matches: 6. CDR1 SGHTA and CDR2 FQGNSA come from the germline V gene. The CDR3, as DNA: TGTGCCAGCAGCTACCAAGGACTAGCGGGGGGGAAGACCCAGTACTTC. Protein product: CASSYQGLAGGKTQYF.

This clone was observed a few times. This chain links TRBV7-8 with TRBJ1-1; tentatively, D is TRBD1 (6 bases). Per germline, CDR1 SGHVS and CDR2 FQNEAQ. CDR3 length: 16 amino acids. Trimming removed 4 bases at V and 2 bases at J, with 17 bases between. The CDR3 loop is CASSSTRGQPNTEAFF. Written as DNA, the CDR3 is TGTGCCAGCAGCTCGACTCGAGGACAGCCCAACACTGAAGCTTTCTTT.

This sequence joins TRBV14 and TRBJ2-6, with D possibly being TRBD1 (5 bases). The germline V gene has CDR1 SGHDN and CDR2 FVKESK. This CDR3 comprises 13 residues. V dropped 4 bases and J dropped 4 bases, with 5 bases sitting between them. The CDR3 DNA follows: TGTGCCAGCAGCCGGACAGGGGCCAACGTCCTGACTTTC. Protein product: CASSRTGANVLTF.

The V call is TRBV9, the J call TRBJ1-6; TRBD1 agrees at 8 bases. Unmatched junction bases numbered 4, after V lost 0 bases and J lost 8 bases. Germline CDR1 SGDLS, CDR2 YYNGEE. The CDR3 has 15 amino acids. CDR3 amino acids: CASSVEGQGDSPLHF. The CDR3 DNA reads TGTGCCAGCAGCGTAGAAGGACAGGGTGATTCACCCCTCCACTTT. Supplemented by reference TRBV9 and TRBJ1-6, the full variable domain reads DSGVTQTPKHLITATGQRVTLRCSPRSGDLSVYWYQQSLDQGLQFLIQYYNGEERAKGNILERFSAQQFPDLHSELNLSSLELGDSALYFCASSVEGQGDSPLHFGNGTRLTVT.

The CDR3 DNA is TGTGCCAGCAGGCGGGTGGGCGGGGCACCCCTCCACTTT. It encodes CASRRVGGAPLHF. The chain is built from TRBV7-2 and TRBJ1-6; no definite D call. Per the germline V gene, CDR1 is SGHTA and CDR2 is FQGNSA. The germline V and J ends were trimmed by 6 bases and 11 bases, with 14 bases remaining between them. CDR3 length equals 13 residues. Complete variable domain (other parts from reference TRBV7-2 and TRBJ1-6): GAGVSQSPSNKVTEKGKDVELRCDPISGHTALYWYRQSLGQGLEFLIYFQGNSAPDKSGLPSDRFSAERTGGSVSTLTIQRTQQEDSAVYLCASRRVGGAPLHFGNGTRLTVT.

The rearrangement uses TRBV7-3 and TRBJ2-2; TRBD2 is a possible D gene (5 bases). Germline CDR1 SGHTA, CDR2 FQGTGA. The CDR3 contains 14 residues. V was clipped by 7 bases and J by 6 bases, with 15 bases between them. The CDR3 here is CASILSQRAGELFF. The CDR3 region has the DNA TGTGCCAGCATCCTCTCCCAGAGGGCCGGGGAGCTGTTTTTT.

As for this clone: A much bigger clone sits one base away, suggesting this may be a read error. CDR3 protein: CASSLGDRNTGELFF. The CDR3, as DNA: TGTGCCAGCAGCTTAGGGGACAGGAACACCGGGGAGCTGTTTTTT. The chain is built from TRBV7-9 and TRBJ2-2; TRBD1 aligns across 7 bases. V was pared by 1 base and J by 1 base, with 0 bases of the junction left unmatched. CDR1 and CDR2 (germline): SEHNR, FQNEAQ (reference sequence). The CDR3 sequence is 15 residues long.

This chain connects TRBV18 to TRBJ1-1; D is unresolved. The CDR3 spans 14 residues. V lost 2 bases to trimming and J lost 0 bases, with 7 bases between them. The germline CDR1 and CDR2 sequences are KGHSH and LQKENI. CDR3 in amino acids: CASSPETLNTEAFF. DNA for the CDR3: TGTGCCAGCTCACCAGAAACACTGAACACTGAAGCTTTCTTT.

The V call is TRBV7-8, the J call TRBJ2-3; D may be TRBD2 (5 bases). Trimming removed 1 base at V and 1 base at J, with 9 bases between. The germline CDR1 and CDR2 sequences are SGHVS and FQNEAQ. CDR3 size: 15 residues. CDR3 region: CASSLGMRGTDTQYF. In nucleotides, the CDR3 is TGTGCCAGCAGCTTAGGAATGAGGGGCACAGATACGCAGTATTTT.

The J gene is TRBJ1-2, the V gene TRBV6-5; 7 bases agree with TRBD1. This CDR3 has 13 amino acids. The trim removed 6 bases at V and 6 bases at J, leaving 7 bases unmatched. Looked up from germline, CDR1 is MNHEY and CDR2 is SVGAGI. Written as DNA, the CDR3 is TGTGCCAGCAGAATCGGGCAGGGGGATGGCTACACCTTC. It translates to CASRIGQGDGYTF.

The chain is built from TRBV16 and TRBJ1-2, with D perhaps TRBD1 (5 bases). Per germline, CDR1 KGHSY and CDR2 FQNENV. The V gene lost 2 bases and the J gene lost 4 bases, with 14 bases spanning the gap. The CDR3 has 15 residues. The CDR3 protein is CASSQGRAGGYGYTF. The CDR3 coding sequence is TGTGCCAGCAGCCAAGGTCGGGCCGGGGGCTATGGCTACACCTTC.

V usage is TRBV5-4 and J usage is TRBJ2-3; TRBD2 aligns across 12 bases. This CDR3 region has 18 residues. The V and J ends lost 4 bases and 4 bases, in that order; junction bases with no gene match: 13. Germline values: CDR1 SGHNT, CDR2 YYREEE (reference sequence). The CDR3 is CASSPRTSGNTVADTQYF. The CDR3 coding sequence is TGTGCCAGCAGCCCTCGGACTAGCGGGAACACGGTGGCAGATACGCAGTATTTT.

This clone appeared a single time. The gene calls are TRBV5-1 and TRBJ2-7; D is possibly TRBD1 (5 bases). V was shortened by 4 bases and J by 3 bases, with 14 bases between the two germline ends. From germline, CDR1 is SGHRS and CDR2 YFSETQ. The length of the CDR3 is 14 residues. The CDR3 region is CASSPTAQSYEQYF. DNA of the CDR3: TGCGCCAGCAGCCCGACAGCACAGAGCTACGAGCAGTACTTC.

This chain connects TRBV7-2 to TRBJ2-7, with 10 bases lining up with TRBD1. Germline V gene lookup returns CDR1 SGHTA and CDR2 FQGNSA. The trim removed 5 bases at V and 2 bases at J, leaving 3 bases unmatched. CDR3 length: 14 residues. The CDR3 sequence is CASSRDRGTYEQYF. The CDR3 DNA follows: TGTGCCAGCAGCCGGGACAGGGGCACCTACGAGCAGTACTTC.

V and J are TRBV19 and TRBJ2-7, with 10 bases identical to TRBD1. After removal of 4 bases from V and 3 bases from J, the junction contained 3 bases not matched to a gene. Germline CDR1 is LNHDA and CDR2 is SQIVND (reference sequence). The CDR3 totals 14 residues. The CDR3 nucleotides read TGTGCCAGTAGTACCCGGACAGGGGGCTACGAGCAGTACTTC. It yields the protein CASSTRTGGYEQYF.

V and J are TRBV28 and TRBJ1-5; 7 positions match TRBD1. With V trimmed by 6 bases and J by 5 bases, 10 bases remained unmatched. Germline V gene lookup returns CDR1 MDHEN and CDR2 SYDVKM. The CDR3 spans 15 residues. The CDR3 reads CASSEGTVGYQPQHF. DNA for the CDR3: TGTGCCAGCAGCGAGGGGACAGTGGGATATCAGCCCCAGCATTTT.

The chain carries TRBV7-2 and TRBJ1-2; the D gene is possibly TRBD1 (5 bases). Germline assignment: CDR1 SGHTA and CDR2 FQGNSA. Trimming took 5 bases from V and 6 from J, leaving 16 bases between them. This CDR3 spans 14 amino acids. DNA for the CDR3: TGTGCCAGCAGCCCCCGGCTAGGGGAGGATGGCTACACCTTC. Translation: CASSPRLGEDGYTF. Full variable domain (rest looked up from reference TRBV7-2 and TRBJ1-2): GAGVSQSPSNKVTEKGKDVELRCDPISGHTALYWYRQSLGQGLEFLIYFQGNSAPDKSGLPSDRFSAERTGGSVSTLTIQRTQQEDSAVYLCASSPRLGEDGYTFGSGTRLTVV.

This chain links TRBV7-9 with TRBJ2-3; D is unclear. CDR1 is SEHNR, CDR2 FQNEAQ, per germline (reference sequence). The CDR3 consists of 13 residues. V lost 0 bases, J lost 4 bases, and 5 bases lay in between. CDR3 region: CASSLASSDTQYF. DNA of the CDR3: TGTGCCAGCAGCTTAGCCTCCTCAGATACGCAGTATTTT. Full variable domain (rest looked up from reference TRBV7-9 and TRBJ2-3): DTGVSQNPRHKITKRGQNVTFRCDPISEHNRLYWYRQTLGQGPEFLTYFQNEAQLEKSRLLSDRFSAERPKGSFSTLEIQRTEQGDSAMYLCASSLASSDTQYFGPGTRLTVL.

Remarks on this clone: A junction boundary mismatches the germline segment, possibly from a read error. J is TRBJ1-2 and V is TRBV9, with D unclear. This CDR3 spans 15 amino acids. Looked up from germline, CDR1 is SGDLS and CDR2 is YYNGEE. CDR3 in DNA: TGTGCCAGCAGGGGAGAAGGGAGGAGAAACTATGGCTGCACCTTC. Translating gives CASRGEGRRNYGCTF.

CDR3 loop: CASSPRQSNQPQHF. CDR3 nucleotides: TGTGCCAGCTCACCACGACAGTCGAATCAGCCCCAGCATTTT. This chain joins TRBV18 and TRBJ1-5; TRBD1 is a possible D gene (5 bases). The CDR3 has 14 residues. V was pared by 1 base and J by 4 bases, with 8 bases between. From germline, CDR1 is KGHSH and CDR2 LQKENI. Using reference TRBV18 and TRBJ1-5 for the parts outside the CDR3, the full variable domain is NAGVMQNPRHLVRRRGQEARLRCSPMKGHSHVYWYRQLPEEGLKFMVYLQKENIIDESGMPKERFSAEFPKEGPSILRIQQVVRGDSAAYFCASSPRQSNQPQHFGDGTRLSIL.

The CDR3 protein is CASGSGIYEQYF. CDR3 sequence (DNA): TGTGCCAGCGGTAGCGGGATCTACGAGCAGTACTTC. The V gene is TRBV2, the J gene TRBJ2-7; 8 bases align to TRBD2. The ends lost 8 bases at V and 3 bases at J; junction bases unmatched: 3. Germline V gene lookup returns CDR1 SNHLY and CDR2 FYNNEI. The CDR3 is made up of 12 amino acids.

V gene TRBV20-1 combines with J gene TRBJ2-5, with D unresolved. Trimming shortened V by 3 bases and J by 5 bases, and 10 bases separated the two germline ends. The CDR3 totals 12 residues. CDR1 is DFQATT, CDR2 SNEGSKA, per germline (reference sequence). The CDR3 reads CSASLTRETQYF. As DNA, the CDR3 is TGCAGTGCTAGTCTGACGAGGGAGACCCAGTACTTC.

The chain recombines TRBV11-2 with TRBJ1-2; maybe TRBD1 (5 bases). CDR3 length: 16 amino acids. In germline, CDR1 is SGHAT, CDR2 FQNNGV. V was trimmed by 4 bases and J by 0 bases, leaving 15 bases between them. CDR3 DNA sequence: TGTGCCAGCAGCTCCCCGGCGGGACCTTCTAACTATGGCTACACCTTC. Translated, it gives CASSSPAGPSNYGYTF.

As DNA, the CDR3 is TGTGCCAGCAGTGTAGGACTAGCCTACGAGCAGTACTTC. This translates into CASSVGLAYEQYF. The genes are TRBV27 and TRBJ2-7, with 7 bases fitting TRBD2. J was trimmed by 2 bases and V by 5 bases; bases with no gene match: 3. CDR3 length equals 13 residues. The V gene's germline CDR1 is MNHEY and CDR2 SMNVEV (reference sequence).

Only one count was recorded for this clone. This chain links TRBV30 with TRBJ1-2; D not resolved. This CDR3 has 13 amino acids. Deletions cut 1 base from V and 6 bases from J, with 12 bases between. Germline CDR1 is GTSNPN and CDR2 is SVGIG (reference sequence). CDR3: CAWSEATANGYTF. Written as DNA, the CDR3 is TGTGCCTGGAGTGAGGCCACAGCTAATGGCTACACCTTC.

The chain carries TRBV4-2 and TRBJ1-6; unclear D gene. This CDR3 comprises 15 residues. Germline V gives CDR1 LGHNA, CDR2 YNFKEQ. V dropped 4 bases and J dropped 8 bases, with 15 bases sitting between them. CDR3 nucleotide sequence: TGTGCCAGCAGCCTTGACTTAGGAAGTGATTCACCCCTCCACTTT. This gives the protein CASSLDLGSDSPLHF.

This clone was found a few times. The chain joins TRBV7-2 to TRBJ1-2; 7 bases match TRBD1. Trimming took 1 base from V and 8 from J; bases not matched to a gene: 13. CDR3 length: 16 residues. Per the germline V gene, CDR1 is SGHTA and CDR2 is FQGNSA. CDR3 sequence: CASSLVVGGGLQGYTF. DNA for the CDR3: TGTGCCAGCAGCTTAGTAGTAGGGGGCGGACTGCAAGGCTACACCTTC.

The CDR3 DNA follows: TGCAGCGTTTCTACCCCGGGACAGGGTTACAATGAGCAGTTCTTC. Residues: CSVSTPGQGYNEQFF. The chain links TRBV29-1 to TRBJ2-1, with 9 bases identical to TRBD1. CDR1 SQVTM and CDR2 ANQGSEA come from the germline V gene. The CDR3 is 15 residues long. V shed 5 bases, J shed 4 bases, and the junction held 9 bases outside the gene matches.

This clone has a count of ten or more. The V gene is TRBV5-4, the J gene TRBJ2-1, with 7 positions matching TRBD2. Trimming removed 0 bases from V and 9 bases from J; junction bases left unmatched: 3. The CDR3 is made up of 13 amino acids. Looked up from germline, CDR1 is SGHNT and CDR2 is YYREEE (reference sequence). CDR3 coding DNA: TGTGCCAGCAGCTTGGCGGGGGGAACTGAGCAGTTCTTC. The encoded protein is CASSLAGGTEQFF.